The T cell receptor beta chain described here comes from a study of T cells in Graves' hyperthyroidism and ophthalmopathy. Findings of the study overall: Blood also carried most thyroid clonotypes expanded above 0.001.

There are 17 residues in the CDR3. The V and J ends lost 6 bases and 1 base respectively, with 22 bases between them. The V gene's germline CDR1 is MNHNS and CDR2 SASEGT. It was RNA transcripts that yielded the amplified TCR beta CDR3 regions. The TCR CDR3 first-round RT-PCR relied on the HTBI primer set. Using its own MiXCR run on the multiplex PCR reads, TCRdb lists one record per CDR3 protein. The data contain about 480,000 distinct CDR3 sequences, 13% to 15% of them singletons. This clonotype was found many times. The target antigen is unknown. This TCR was sampled from a woman aged 18 to 35 with Graves' hyperthyroidism. Sequenced sample: blood. The chain links TRBV6-1 to TRBJ2-7; the D gene could be TRBD1 or TRBD2 (8 bases each). The chain's CDR3 is CASRPMSGRQGSYEQYV. The CDR3 nucleotides read TGTGCCAGCAGACCAATGAGCGGGAGACAGGGGTCCTACGAGCAGTACGTC.